This is a list of T cell receptor beta chains from one sample in a study of beta chain features in type 1 diabetes. Only in-frame clones appear in the TCRdb table, and some are missing; sequencing was by immunoSEQ multiplex PCR. The sample consists of 310,000 or so clones, 9.5% to 11% of them appearing once. The sample was naive CD4+ T cells from blood. The source is a woman aged 25 to 39 in good health. Each CDR3 is given with its conserved first and last residue. The D gene is left open where the match is weak. Clone size is shown for a subset of rows, as once, few, many or a class of expanded clone.

>TRBJ2-6|.|.|TRBV18
CASSLGQVGSGANVLTF
TGTGCCAGCTCACTCGGTCAGGTCGGATCTGGGGCCAACGTCCTGACTTTC
>TRBJ2-2|TRBD1|.|TRBV4-3
CASSQQGQGNTGELFF
TGCGCCAGCAGCCAACAGGGACAGGGGAACACCGGGGAGCTGTTTTTT
>TRBJ2-1|.|few|TRBV18
CASSPKGSYNEQFF
TGTGCCAGCTCACCAAAGGGGTCCTACAATGAGCAGTTCTTC
>TRBJ1-5|TRBD1|.|TRBV27
CASSLGTGNNQPQHF
TGTGCCAGCAGTTTGGGGACAGGGAACAATCAGCCCCAGCATTTT
>TRBJ2-1|.|few|TRBV5-4
CASSLYGRDREQFF
TGTGCCAGCAGCTTGTATGGGCGGGACCGTGAGCAGTTCTTC
>TRBJ1-1|.|.|TRBV7-9
CASSLTVGTEAFF
TGTGCCAGCAGCTTAACAGTAGGCACTGAAGCTTTCTTT
>TRBJ1-4|.|few|TRBV4-2
CASSQDPGKNEKLFF
TGTGCCAGCAGCCAAGATCCGGGGAAAAATGAAAAACTGTTTTTT
>TRBJ2-5|.|.|TRBV28
CASSPGIQETQYF
TGTGCCAGCAGCCCGGGGATCCAAGAGACCCAGTACTTC
>TRBJ2-4|.|few|TRBV5-4
CASSLAVAKNIQYF
TGTGCCAGCAGCTTGGCCGTAGCCAAAAACATTCAGTACTTC
>TRBJ2-7|TRBD1|.|TRBV6-6
CASRDSWDRAYEQYF
TGTGCCAGCAGGGACTCCTGGGACAGGGCCTACGAGCAGTACTTC
>TRBJ2-5|TRBD2|few|TRBV11-2
CASSFSGSSNRETQYF
TGTGCCAGCAGCTTTAGCGGGAGTTCAAATCGAGAGACCCAGTACTTC
>TRBJ2-5|.|.|TRBV6-1
CASSGGQLYQETQYF
TGTGCCAGCAGTGGCGGACAGCTTTATCAAGAGACCCAGTACTTC
>TRBJ2-7|TRBD2|few|TRBV4-3
CASSQVLAGPNYEQYF
TGCGCCAGCAGCCAAGTTCTAGCGGGACCCAACTACGAGCAGTACTTC
>TRBJ2-3|TRBD2|.|TRBV5-1
CASNLAGTADTQYF
TGCGCCAGCAACCTAGCGGGAACTGCAGATACGCAGTATTTT
>TRBJ1-1|.|few|TRBV19
CASSNPGSPVNTEAFF
TGTGCCAGTAGCAACCCGGGATCGCCCGTGAACACTGAAGCTTTCTTT
>TRBJ1-1|.|.|TRBV18
CASSPRMARGQTAEAFF
TGTGCCAGCTCACCACGAATGGCTAGAGGACAGACGGCTGAAGCTTTCTTT
>TRBJ2-5|.|few|TRBV7-9
CASSSLGVTQETQYF
TGTGCCAGCAGCTCTCTGGGCGTCACTCAAGAGACCCAGTACTTC
>TRBJ2-7|.|few|TRBV6-5
CATLPSLSSYEQYF
TGTGCCACCCTTCCTAGTTTGAGCTCCTACGAGCAGTACTTC